The clone carrying this TCR beta chain occurred once. The target antigen is unknown. These data come from a study of T cell repertoires in ileal Crohn's disease. Notes on the study in general: Clonal expansions were more frequent in active smokers than non-smokers at surgery.

The CDR3 length is 13 residues. CDR1 is SGHRS, CDR2 YFSETQ, per germline. V was trimmed by 6 bases and J by 0 bases, leaving 9 bases between them. Sequenced by immunoSEQ multiplex PCR; TCRdb stores in-frame clones only, minus some. The sample has roughly 11,000 clones, about 76% seen once. The V call is TRBV5-1, the J call TRBJ1-1; D gene ambiguous. Sample: ileal tissue. The origin of this receptor is an adult with Crohn's disease. The CDR3 sequence is CASTRGVNTEAFF. The CDR3 DNA reads TGCGCCAGCACCCGAGGAGTGAACACTGAAGCTTTCTTT.